A selection of T cell receptor beta chains follows, all from one sample in a study of T-cell memory formation after mild COVID-19. TCRdb processed the 5' RACE reads anew with MiXCR; each CDR3 protein has one entry. The profile shows approximately 350,000 distinct CDR3 sequences, 10% to 15% of them singletons. The sample consisted of PBMCs or a T cell subset sorted from them (not recorded which). Receptors originate from a man aged 18 to 30 who had mild COVID-19 (a few samples of this study predate the infection). Cell type and time point are not known. Both conserved end residues are part of each CDR3. A D gene is named only where the DNA matches it firmly. The size field is filled for only some rows; it gives once, few, many or a size class.

V gene	clone size	D gene	J gene	CDR3 DNA	CDR3 protein
TRBV27	.	.	TRBJ1-5	TGTGCCAGCAGTTTGAAGAGTCATCAGCCCCAGCATTTT	CASSLKSHQPQHF
TRBV7-9	many	.	TRBJ2-1	TGTGCCAGCAGCTTAGTCCAGGGTGCCTACAATGAGCAGTTCTTC	CASSLVQGAYNEQFF
TRBV28	.	TRBD1	TRBJ1-2	TGTGCCAGCAGTTTATCGGCAGGGGGCTTTGGCTACACCTTC	CASSLSAGGFGYTF
TRBV4-1	few	TRBD1	TRBJ1-5	TGCGCCAGCAGCCCACAGGGGGCCTATAGCAATCAGCCCCAGCATTTT	CASSPQGAYSNQPQHF
TRBV9	.	TRBD1	TRBJ1-4	TGTGCCAGCAGCGTAGCACGGGACAGGGAGGAACAAAGTGAAAAACTGTTTTTT	CASSVARDREEQSEKLFF
TRBV12-3/TRBV12-4	.	TRBD1	TRBJ2-5	TGTGCCAGCACTAGACAGGGGGCGAGGGAGACCCAGTACTTC	CASTRQGARETQYF
TRBV5-1	.	TRBD1	TRBJ1-6	TGCGCCAGCAGCAGAGGACAGGGTGGTAATTCACCCCTCCACTTT	CASSRGQGGNSPLHF
TRBV12-3/TRBV12-4	few	TRBD2	TRBJ2-7	TGTGCCAGCAGTTTAAGCGGGATATTCTACGAGCAGTACTTC	CASSLSGIFYEQYF
TRBV4-1	.	.	TRBJ1-5	TGCGCCAGCAGCCAAGAGGGGTATAGCAATCAGCCCCAGCATTTT	CASSQEGYSNQPQHF
TRBV12-3/TRBV12-4	few	.	TRBJ2-3	TGTGCCAGCAGTTTATCGGGGCCGGGCATAGCTACGCAGTATTTT	CASSLSGPGIATQYF